Listed below are T cell receptor beta chains from one sample, sequenced in a study of blood T cell repertoires in COVID-19. Only in-frame clones appear in the TCRdb table, and some are missing; sequencing was by immunoSEQ multiplex PCR. The sample shows a few hundred thousand clones, 80% to 90% of them seen only once. The specimen sequenced was PBMCs or T cells enriched from blood (not recorded which). The receptors come from a man aged 18-30 years who had recovered from COVID-19. The CDR3 runs from the conserved cysteine through the conserved F or W. D genes are given only for firm matches. Size tells how often a clone was seen (once, few, many) or the class of an expanded clone, and some rows leave it out.

d_call clone_size cdr3_length j_call v_call cdr3_nt cdr3_aa
- - 14 TRBJ2-7 TRBV3-1/TRBV3-2 TGTGCCAGATCCTCTACCGGGACAACCTACGAGCAGTACTTC CARSSTGTTYEQYF
- - 15 TRBJ1-1 TRBV28 TGTGCCAGCAGTTCCCATTCGACAGGGAACACTGAAGCTTTCTTT CASSSHSTGNTEAFF
- - 13 TRBJ1-6 TRBV29-1 TGCAGCGTTGGAGGGACACCGAATTCACCCCTCCACTTT CSVGGTPNSPLHF
- - 12 TRBJ2-3 TRBV12-3/TRBV12-4 TGTGCCAGCAGTTTATATCCAGATACGCAGTATTTT CASSLYPDTQYF
- - 13 TRBJ1-2 TRBV2 TGTGCCAGTCCCCTGGGGCAGTTCTATGGCTACACCTTC CASPLGQFYGYTF
- once 14 TRBJ2-3 TRBV24-1 TGTGCCACCAGTGCTGCAGGGGAGTTAGATACGCAGTATTTT CATSAAGELDTQYF
TRBD1 - 18 TRBJ1-5 TRBV5-1 TGCGCCAGCAGTCAAGGGTCGAGGGGGCGAACTGTCAATCAGCCCCAGCATTTT CASSQGSRGRTVNQPQHF
- few 14 TRBJ1-2 TRBV27 TGTGCCAGCAGTATGGCAGGGGCTAACTATGGCTACACCTTC CASSMAGANYGYTF
- - 14 TRBJ2-3 TRBV7-9 TGTGCCAGCAGCCGGGGGGCCGAGGGAGATACGCAGTATTTT CASSRGAEGDTQYF
TRBD2 - 18 TRBJ2-5 TRBV10-3 TGTGCCATCAGTGCGGTAACTAGCGGGGGAGCTACACAAGAGACCCAGTACTTC CAISAVTSGGATQETQYF
- - 13 TRBJ2-7 TRBV6-6 TGTGCCAGCAGGCCCCAGACAGCCTACGAGCAGTACTTC CASRPQTAYEQYF
TRBD2 - 12 TRBJ2-1 TRBV12-3/TRBV12-4 TGTGCCAGCACCCAACGGGGAGGGGAGCAGTTCTTC CASTQRGGEQFF
TRBD1 - 15 TRBJ2-7 TRBV5-1 TGCGCCAGCAGCTTGGCGGGACAGCTTATGTACGAGCAGTACTTC CASSLAGQLMYEQYF
- - 16 TRBJ2-2 TRBV24-1 TGTGCCACCAGTGATTTAGAGGGGGCGAACACCGGGGAGCTGTTTTTT CATSDLEGANTGELFF
- - 16 TRBJ2-5 TRBV4-2 TGTGCCAGCAGCCAAAGACACTGGGCCCGGGGAGAGACCCAGTACTTC CASSQRHWARGETQYF
TRBD1 - 17 TRBJ1-2 TRBV4-1 TGCGCCAGCAGCCGAACCAGAACAGGGGGCGTAGCCTATGGCTACACCTTC CASSRTRTGGVAYGYTF
TRBD1 few 15 TRBJ2-2 TRBV7-9 TGTGCCAGCAGCTCCGGACAGGGGTACACCGGGGAGCTGTTTTTT CASSSGQGYTGELFF
TRBD1 - 15 TRBJ1-6 TRBV2 TGTGCCAGCAGTGAGCCGGGACAGGGGAACTCACCCCTCCACTTT CASSEPGQGNSPLHF
- - 14 TRBJ2-7 TRBV5-1 TGCGCCAGCAGCTTGCAGGGGCAGACCTACGAGCAGTACTTC CASSLQGQTYEQYF
- once 15 TRBJ1-2 TRBV3-1/TRBV3-2 TGTGCCAGCAGCCAGGCCGACACCCCTAACTATGGCTACACCTTC CASSQADTPNYGYTF
TRBD1 - 15 TRBJ1-5 TRBV19 TGTGCCAGTAGTATAAGCAGGGGGAATTCTCAGCCCCAGCATTTT CASSISRGNSQPQHF
- - 14 TRBJ1-6 TRBV18 TGTGCCAGCTCACCCAGCTCCTATAATTCACCCCTCCACTTT CASSPSSYNSPLHF
TRBD1 - 17 TRBJ1-3 TRBV25-1 TGTGCCAGCAGTGAAACCAATCCGGGACAGGCGGGAAACACCATATATTTT CASSETNPGQAGNTIYF
TRBD2 once 15 TRBJ2-3 TRBV19 TGTGCCAGTAGTATTAAAGCGGGGCGCACAGATACGCAGTATTTT CASSIKAGRTDTQYF
TRBD1 - 14 TRBJ1-1 TRBV6-5 TGTGCCAGCCCCCGGACAGGAGGGGGGACTGAAGCTTTCTTT CASPRTGGGTEAFF
- - 14 TRBJ1-1 TRBV27 TGTGCCAGCATTGGAAGGGGGATGAACACTGAAGCTTTCTTT CASIGRGMNTEAFF
TRBD2 - 15 TRBJ2-1 TRBV24-1 TGTGCCACCGGTTTCGGTGGGAGGGGTAGTGATGAGCAGTTCTTC CATGFGGRGSDEQFF
TRBD1 - 13 TRBJ1-2 TRBV19 TGTGCCAGTACCCACAGGGGACCCCCTGGCTACACCTTC CASTHRGPPGYTF
- - 18 TRBJ1-2 TRBV9 TGTGCCAGCAGCTCCTCCCTTAACCGGGGATTTTGGAACTATGGCTACACCTTC CASSSSLNRGFWNYGYTF
TRBD2 medium-sized 16 TRBJ2-1 TRBV2 TGTGCCAGCAGTGTAGGACTAGCGGGAGGCTACAATGAGCAGTTCTTC CASSVGLAGGYNEQFF
TRBD1 - 14 TRBJ1-1 TRBV6-5 TGTGCCAGCAGTTACCGACAGGGCGACGGTGAAGCTTTCTTT CASSYRQGDGEAFF
TRBD1 - 14 TRBJ1-5 TRBV4-1 TGCGCCAGCAGCCCGACAGGGATCGGTCAGCCCCAGCATTTT CASSPTGIGQPQHF
- - 14 TRBJ1-6 TRBV7-2 TGTGCCAGCGTTCGGAGCTCCTATAATTCACCCCTCCACTTT CASVRSSYNSPLHF
- - 13 TRBJ1-5 TRBV28 TGTGCCAGCAGGGGGAGGGACAATCAGCCCCAGCATTTT CASRGRDNQPQHF